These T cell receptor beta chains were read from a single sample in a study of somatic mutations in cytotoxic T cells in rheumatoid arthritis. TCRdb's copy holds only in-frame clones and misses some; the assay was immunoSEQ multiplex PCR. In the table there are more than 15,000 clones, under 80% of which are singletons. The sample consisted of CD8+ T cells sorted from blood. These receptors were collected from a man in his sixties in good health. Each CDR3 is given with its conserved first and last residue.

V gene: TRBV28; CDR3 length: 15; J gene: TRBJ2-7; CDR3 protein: CASSLVQGVSYEQYF
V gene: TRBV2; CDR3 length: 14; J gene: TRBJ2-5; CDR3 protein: CASREGLAEETQYF
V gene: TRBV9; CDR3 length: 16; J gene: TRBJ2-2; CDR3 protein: CASSDSQGIGTGELFF
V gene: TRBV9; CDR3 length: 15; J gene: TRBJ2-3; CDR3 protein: CASSAGARSTDTQYF
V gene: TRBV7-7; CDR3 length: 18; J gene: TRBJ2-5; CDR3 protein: CASSAKLRTGGEKETQYF
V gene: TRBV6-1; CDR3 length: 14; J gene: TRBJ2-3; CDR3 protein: CASSEAAGPGTQYF
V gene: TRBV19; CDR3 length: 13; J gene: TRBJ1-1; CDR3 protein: CASSMQGNTEAFF
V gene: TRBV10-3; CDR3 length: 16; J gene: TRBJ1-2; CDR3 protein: CAISGSGQGGDYGYTF
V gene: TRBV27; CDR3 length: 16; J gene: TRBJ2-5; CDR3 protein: CASSLTTGVLQETQYF
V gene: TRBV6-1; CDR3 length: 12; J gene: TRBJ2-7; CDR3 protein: CASSDSAYEQYF
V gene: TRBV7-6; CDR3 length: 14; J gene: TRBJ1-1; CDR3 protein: CASSLGTGGYEAFF
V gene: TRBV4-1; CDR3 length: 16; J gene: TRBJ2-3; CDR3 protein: CASSQVVSKGTDTQYF
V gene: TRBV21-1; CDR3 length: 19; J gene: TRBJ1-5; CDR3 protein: CASSKQQGAGTGCNQPQHF
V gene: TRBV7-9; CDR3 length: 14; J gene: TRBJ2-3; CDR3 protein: CASSPPGSTDTQYF
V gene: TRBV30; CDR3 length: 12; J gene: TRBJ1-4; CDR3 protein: CAWREISEKLFF
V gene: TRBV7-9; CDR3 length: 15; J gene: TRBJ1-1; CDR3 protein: CASSLGASGFTEAFF
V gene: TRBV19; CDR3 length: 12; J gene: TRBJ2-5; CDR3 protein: CASSIGGAPKYF
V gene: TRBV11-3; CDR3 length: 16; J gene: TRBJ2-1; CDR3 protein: CASSSRPGLAANEQFF
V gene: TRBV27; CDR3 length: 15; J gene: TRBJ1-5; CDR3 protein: CASSLVGQGTQPQHF
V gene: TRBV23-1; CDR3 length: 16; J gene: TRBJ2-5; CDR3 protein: CASRLVRQGRQQTQYF
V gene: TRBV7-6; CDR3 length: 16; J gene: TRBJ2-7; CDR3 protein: CASSLGGGLKAYEQYF
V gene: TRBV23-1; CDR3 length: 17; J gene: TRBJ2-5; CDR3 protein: CASSQSPLRSGKEEQYF
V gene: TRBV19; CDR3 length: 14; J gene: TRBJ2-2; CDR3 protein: CASNPGVHTGELFF
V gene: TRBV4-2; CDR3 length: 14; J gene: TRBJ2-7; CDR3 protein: CASSQGRLAYEQYF
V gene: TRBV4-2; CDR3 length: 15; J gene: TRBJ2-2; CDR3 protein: CASSQDPVNTGELFF
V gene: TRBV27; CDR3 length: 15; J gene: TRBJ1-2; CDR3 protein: CASRTRDRVRDGYTF
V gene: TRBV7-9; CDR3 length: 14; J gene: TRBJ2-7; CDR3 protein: CASSRQGPHHEQYF
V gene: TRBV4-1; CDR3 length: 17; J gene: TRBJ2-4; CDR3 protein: CASSQTQSGLSKNIQYF
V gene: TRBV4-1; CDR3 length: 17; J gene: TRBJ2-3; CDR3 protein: CASSQDPAGVRTDTQYF
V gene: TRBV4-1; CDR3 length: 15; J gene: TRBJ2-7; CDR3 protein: CASSQYDRVSYEQYF
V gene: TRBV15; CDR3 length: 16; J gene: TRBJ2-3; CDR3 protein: CATSRSTSGATDTQYF
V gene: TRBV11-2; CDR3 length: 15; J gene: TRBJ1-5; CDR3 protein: CASSFGGGLGQPQHF
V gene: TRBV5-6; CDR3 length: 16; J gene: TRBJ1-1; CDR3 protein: CASSQRQGFGYTEAFF
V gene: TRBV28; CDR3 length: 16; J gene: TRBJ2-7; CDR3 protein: CASSSPVAGGPDEQYF
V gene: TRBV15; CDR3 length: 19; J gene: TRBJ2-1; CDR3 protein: CATSSEGGSGPSSYNEQFF
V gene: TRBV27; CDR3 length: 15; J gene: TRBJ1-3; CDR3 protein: CASSLSWTGGNTIYF
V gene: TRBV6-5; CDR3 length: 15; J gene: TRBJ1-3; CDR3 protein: CASSYGGISGNTIYF
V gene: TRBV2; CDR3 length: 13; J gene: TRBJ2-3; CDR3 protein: CASSDPVADTQYF
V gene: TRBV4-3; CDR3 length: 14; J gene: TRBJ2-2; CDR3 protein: CASSQAPSAGELFF
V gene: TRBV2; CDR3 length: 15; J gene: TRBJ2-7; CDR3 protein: CASSESTGVSREQYF
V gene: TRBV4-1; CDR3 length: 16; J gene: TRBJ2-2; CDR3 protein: CASSKTGAIGTGELFF
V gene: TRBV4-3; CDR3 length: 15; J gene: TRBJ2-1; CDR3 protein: CASSRAGLFFGEQFF
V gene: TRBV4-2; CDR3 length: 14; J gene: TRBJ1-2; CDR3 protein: CASSQDWTAYGYTF
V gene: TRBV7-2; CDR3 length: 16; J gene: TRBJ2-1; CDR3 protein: CASSWGQGGSYNEQFF
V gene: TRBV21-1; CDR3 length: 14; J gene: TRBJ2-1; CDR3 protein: CASSDPGQDNEQFF
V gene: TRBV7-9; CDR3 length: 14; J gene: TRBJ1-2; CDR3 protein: CASSLDMGGYGYTF